This T cell receptor (beta chain) was sequenced during a study of T cells in Graves' hyperthyroidism and ophthalmopathy. Findings and caveats of the study: Using 13 V-J features, a model discriminated ophthalmopathy from stable hyperthyroidism.

V shed 8 bases, J shed 0 bases, and the junction held 2 bases outside the gene matches. CDR1 SEHNR and CDR2 FQNEAQ come from the germline V gene (reference sequence). This CDR3 contains 15 residues. This clonotype was detected ten times or more. Its specificity is unknown. Researchers amplified the TCR beta CDR3 regions from RNA transcripts. When the TCR CDR3 underwent first-round RT-PCR, the HTBI primer set was used. TCRdb passed the multiplex PCR reads through MiXCR, listing each CDR3 protein once. Altogether hundreds of thousands of distinct CDR3 sequences are present, about a sixth being singletons, with the ten largest covering 28%.

V is TRBV7-9 and J is TRBJ2-3, with 13 bases lining up with TRBD2. This TCR derives from a woman younger than 30 with Graves' ophthalmopathy. The sample consisted of blood. CDR3 in DNA: TGTGCCAGCCTGGGACTAGCGGGGAGCACAGATACGCAGTATTTT. Amino acid sequence: CASLGLAGSTDTQYF.